What follows are 23 T cell receptor beta chains derived from one specimen sequenced in a study of cytomegalovirus exposure and HLA in healthy donors. This PCR relied on a set of 60 Vbeta primers and 13 Jbeta primers. Clones were sequenced by immunoSEQ multiplex PCR, and TCRdb holds only the in-frame ones, with some missing. The data hold approximately 100,000 clones, with under 80% observed a single time. Sequenced input: PBMCs. The receptors shown here come from a woman aged 45-65 years in good health and CMV-seropositive.

V is TRBV9 and J is TRBJ1-2; 8 nucleotides align to TRBD1. The CDR3 consists of 17 residues. CDR1 is SGDLS and CDR2 is YYNGEE in the germline V gene. V trimming: 0 bases; J trimming: 7 bases; junction bases outside the gene matches: 14. This chain's CDR3 is CASSVGQGFVGTAGYTF. CDR3 nucleotides: TGTGCCAGCAGCGTAGGACAGGGGTTCGTGGGGACCGCTGGCTACACCTTC.

The rearrangement joins TRBV19 to TRBJ1-1; possibly TRBD1 for D (6 bases). The CDR3 consists of 18 residues. V lost 0 bases, J lost 5 bases, and 22 bases lay in between. The germline V gene encodes CDR1 LNHDA and CDR2 SQIVND (reference sequence). CDR3 bases: TGTGCCAGTAGTATAGATTCGGGCAGAGCAGGGGTAGGTACTGAAGCTTTCTTT. It codes for CASSIDSGRAGVGTEAFF.

The rearrangement joins TRBV7-9 to TRBJ2-2; perhaps TRBD2 as D (5 bases). Trimming took off 2 bases at V and 4 bases at J, with 8 bases between the two ends. This CDR3 region has 14 residues. In germline, CDR1 is SEHNR, CDR2 FQNEAQ (reference sequence). Here the CDR3 reads CASSLFAGTGELFF. CDR3 DNA sequence: TGTGCCAGCAGCTTATTTGCGGGCACCGGGGAGCTGTTTTTT. Filled out from reference TRBV7-9 and TRBJ2-2, the complete variable domain reads DTGVSQNPRHKITKRGQNVTFRCDPISEHNRLYWYRQTLGQGPEFLTYFQNEAQLEKSRLLSDRFSAERPKGSFSTLEIQRTEQGDSAMYLCASSLFAGTGELFFGEGSRLTVL.

The table lists this clone with a few counts. The V gene is TRBV5-1, the J gene TRBJ1-1; perhaps TRBD1 as D (6 bases). V was clipped by 4 bases and J by 5 bases, with 18 bases between them. Germline CDR1 and CDR2: SGHRS and YFSETQ. The CDR3 loop spans 15 amino acids. CDR3 sequence (DNA): TGCGCCAGCAGCCCAGTCCAGGGGAGAGGTACTGAAGCTTTCTTT. Translation gives CASSPVQGRGTEAFF.

The chain couples TRBV4-1 to TRBJ1-1; 7 nucleotides line up with TRBD1. V trimming: 3 bases; J trimming: 5 bases; junction bases outside the gene matches: 9. Germline assignment: CDR1 MGHRA and CDR2 YSYEKL. The CDR3 totals 15 residues. CDR3 region: CASSQEQGLGTEAFF. DNA of the CDR3: TGCGCCAGCAGCCAGGAACAGGGGCTGGGAACTGAAGCTTTCTTT.

The chain uses TRBV11-2 and TRBJ1-4; TRBD1 matches 7 bases. Losses at the gene ends were 1 base for V and 4 bases for J; bases not matched to a gene: 6. The germline gives CDR1 SGHAT, CDR2 FQNNGV. This CDR3 contains 16 residues. The CDR3 coding sequence is TGTGCCAGCAGCTTAGGGACGGGACAGATTAATGAAAAACTGTTTTTT. Translated: CASSLGTGQINEKLFF.

The chain recombines TRBV6-6 with TRBJ2-5; possibly TRBD1 for D (6 bases). The germline V and J ends were trimmed by 7 bases and 5 bases, with 11 bases remaining between them. CDR3 length equals 12 residues. Germline CDR1 is MNHNY and CDR2 is SVGAGI (reference sequence). In DNA form, the CDR3 reads TGTGCCAGCAACTTTCAGGGGGAGACCCAGTACTTC. Amino acid sequence: CASNFQGETQYF.

This rearrangement joins TRBV19 to TRBJ1-1; D remains unclear. The CDR3 has 13 amino acids. The germline CDR1 and CDR2 sequences are LNHDA and SQIVND (reference sequence). With 6 bases removed from V and 0 bases from J, the gap between germline ends came to 8 bases. The CDR3 region has the DNA TGTGCCAGTAGATCCTCTTTGAACACTGAAGCTTTCTTT. Its protein product is CASRSSLNTEAFF.

V and J are TRBV5-6 and TRBJ1-4, with TRBD1 as a possible D gene (6 bases). Germline loops: CDR1 SGHDT, CDR2 YYEEEE. Trimming took off 10 bases at V and 6 bases at J, with 13 bases between the two ends. This CDR3 contains 12 residues. In DNA, the CDR3 is TGTGCCTCCGGGGGGGCGGATGAAAAACTGTTTTTT. Translation gives CASGGADEKLFF.

The CDR3 region is CASSPGDSYEQYF. The CDR3 nucleotides read TGTGCCAGCAGTCCCGGGGACTCCTACGAGCAGTACTTC. This sequence joins TRBV27 and TRBJ2-7, with D tentatively TRBD2 (5 bases). Deletions cut 5 bases from V and 0 bases from J, with 8 bases between. Germline V gene sequence: CDR1 MNHEY, CDR2 SMNVEV (reference sequence). This CDR3 region has 13 residues.

The rearrangement links TRBV5-1 to TRBJ1-2; tentatively, D is TRBD1 (5 bases). Germline V CDR1 and CDR2: SGHRS, YFSETQ. CDR3 length: 13 residues. V was trimmed by 0 bases and J by 7 bases, leaving 10 bases between them. CDR3 sequence (DNA): TGCGCCAGCAGCTTGGAAGGCAGGGTTGGCTACACCTTC. Its protein is CASSLEGRVGYTF.

The chain carries TRBV30 and TRBJ2-7, with 9 nucleotides matching TRBD1. V shed 1 base and J 2 bases; nucleotides not matched to a gene: 9. This CDR3 contains 16 residues. Germline values: CDR1 GTSNPN, CDR2 SVGIG (reference sequence). The CDR3 DNA reads TGTGCCTGGAGTGGGATCGACCGGGACAGGGCCTACGAGCAGTACTTC. As protein: CAWSGIDRDRAYEQYF.

This clone was seen just once. V gene TRBV19 combines with J gene TRBJ1-4, with D unresolved. Germline V gives CDR1 LNHDA, CDR2 SQIVND (reference sequence). The CDR3 totals 17 residues. V was trimmed by 4 bases and J by 7 bases, leaving 22 bases between them. CDR3 sequence: CASSSWARNHGGEKLFF. In nucleotides, the CDR3 is TGTGCCAGTAGTAGTTGGGCCAGGAATCATGGTGGTGAAAAACTGTTTTTT.

The chain has TRBV2 and TRBJ1-2; 8 bases are a match to TRBD1. There are 14 residues in the CDR3. J gave up 0 bases and V 7 bases, and 4 bases lay outside the gene matches. Germline V lookup: CDR1 SNHLY, CDR2 FYNNEI. CDR3 protein: CASKTGGPNYGYTF. CDR3 coding DNA: TGTGCCAGCAAAACAGGGGGACCTAACTATGGCTACACCTTC. Supplemented by reference TRBV2 and TRBJ1-2, the full variable domain reads EPEVTQTPSHQVTQMGQEVILRCVPISNHLYFYWYRQILGQKVEFLVSFYNNEISEKSEIFDDQFSVERPDGSNFTLKIRSTKLEDSAMYFCASKTGGPNYGYTFGSGTRLTVV.

The chain uses TRBV18 and TRBJ1-1; TRBD1 might be the D (6 bases). The V end was cut by 2 bases, the J end by 2 bases, with 18 bases between. The CDR3 extends over 17 amino acids. Germline values: CDR1 KGHSH, CDR2 LQKENI. CDR3 in amino acids: CASSPAMAGAGNTEAFF. DNA for the CDR3: TGTGCCAGCTCACCAGCAATGGCGGGGGCTGGAAACACTGAAGCTTTCTTT. The whole variable domain, remainder taken from reference TRBV18 and TRBJ1-1, is NAGVMQNPRHLVRRRGQEARLRCSPMKGHSHVYWYRQLPEEGLKFMVYLQKENIIDESGMPKERFSAEFPKEGPSILRIQQVVRGDSAAYFCASSPAMAGAGNTEAFFGQGTRLTVV.

This clone was counted a few times. The chain uses TRBV5-6 and TRBJ1-1, with D unresolved. The V end lost 6 bases, the J end lost 0 bases, and 12 bases lay between the germline ends. Germline V gene lookup returns CDR1 SGHDT and CDR2 YYEEEE. CDR3 length: 14 residues. CDR3 nucleotides: TGTGCCAGCACCTCGGGGTTGATGAACACTGAAGCTTTCTTT. Amino acid sequence: CASTSGLMNTEAFF.

The gene calls are TRBV25-1 and TRBJ2-7, with 9 bases identical to TRBD1. Germline V gene lookup returns CDR1 MGHDK and CDR2 SYGVNS. The CDR3 spans 14 residues. V trimming: 6 bases; J trimming: 2 bases; junction bases outside the gene matches: 5. CDR3 in DNA: TGTGCCAGCAGCTCACAGGGGGCTGCCTACGAGCAGTACTTC. This sequence encodes CASSSQGAAYEQYF.

The genes are TRBV28 and TRBJ1-6, with TRBD1 identical over 8 bases. V shed 4 bases, J shed 6 bases, and the junction held 5 bases outside the gene matches. Germline V gene data show CDR1 as MDHEN and CDR2 as SYDVKM. The CDR3 runs 15 residues. The CDR3 nucleotides read TGTGCCAGCAGTTATACAGGGGGTAGTAATTCACCCCTCCACTTT. Protein product: CASSYTGGSNSPLHF.

The rearrangement links TRBV9 to TRBJ2-2; no definite D call. Per germline, CDR1 SGDLS and CDR2 YYNGEE. Trimming stripped 1 base from V and 8 bases from J, with 9 bases between. The CDR3 has 13 amino acids. CDR3 in amino acids: CASSVTLRGELFF. The CDR3 DNA is TGTGCCAGCAGCGTAACTTTGCGTGGGGAGCTGTTTTTT.

This clone was seen a single time. The rearrangement uses TRBV4-1 and TRBJ1-2, with 9 nucleotides matching TRBD1. The germline gives CDR1 MGHRA, CDR2 YSYEKL. J lost 4 bases, V lost 3 bases, and 3 bases had no gene match. The CDR3 totals 14 residues. CDR3: CASSQDRGFYGYTF. The CDR3 DNA sequence: TGCGCCAGCAGCCAGGACAGGGGATTCTATGGCTACACCTTC.

In its sample, this clone was seen a few times. The chain has TRBV4-1 and TRBJ2-7, with D possibly being TRBD1 (5 bases). In germline, CDR1 is MGHRA, CDR2 YSYEKL. The CDR3 is made up of 16 amino acids. V was trimmed by 1 base and J by 1 base, leaving 14 bases between them. The CDR3 sequence is CASSQGPTDKSYEQYF. The CDR3 DNA sequence: TGCGCCAGCAGCCAAGGCCCGACGGACAAGTCCTACGAGCAGTACTTC.

The chain couples TRBV18 to TRBJ2-3; 7 bases align to TRBD1. The CDR3 totals 15 residues. Germline values: CDR1 KGHSH, CDR2 LQKENI. J gave up 2 bases and V 2 bases, and 4 bases lay outside the gene matches. The CDR3 spells CASSPWDRPTDTQYF. The DNA of the CDR3 is TGTGCCAGCTCACCATGGGACAGACCCACAGATACGCAGTATTTT.

This clone was seen a few times. V and J are TRBV10-3 and TRBJ1-4; TRBD1 might be the D (5 bases). Per the germline V gene, CDR1 is ENHRY and CDR2 is SYGVKD. The CDR3 is 13 residues long. Trimming removed 7 bases at V and 8 bases at J, with 14 bases between. The CDR3 bases are TGTGCCATCACTGGGGCTCCAGGGGAAAAACTGTTTTTT. Translating gives CAITGAPGEKLFF.